This TCR beta chain was captured in a study of shared clonotypes between healthy human individuals (dated by TCRdb to 2020 to 2022). Study-level background: A few men and a couple of women, aged 18 to 49 years, made up the cohort. For each donor, CD4 naive and CD4 memory were each given three plates, CD8 naive was given two plates, and CD8 memory was given one plate. Blood TCR repertoires of roughly five healthy adults were deeply sequenced to estimate repertoire size and the extent of clonotype sharing between individuals. Libraries were prepared and TCR repertoires were sequenced by different laboratories using diverse techniques, in order to increase sequencing depth and limit assay-specific biases. Per donor, leukapheresis produced somewhere between about 0.94 and 8.9 billion PBMCs. Summary of the overall study and its limitations: Sharing across a few donors was observed for about 5% of naive CD4, around 3.5% of naive CD8, 2.3% of memory CD4, and about 0.4% of memory CD8 clonotypes. Higher generation probabilities were observed for clonotypes shared by all four sorted-subset donors than for non-shared clonotypes. Because the study included only a small number of donors, the genetic and exposure-history diversity represented was limited. Rarefaction of sorted-subset datasets indicated incomplete sequencing despite the large sequencing depth. Based on pairwise subsampling, the degree of clonotype sharing among donors was expected to be affected by sequencing depth. Estimated clonotype richness was generally larger for naive than for memory subsets. Sampling was limited to blood, and TCR repertoires in tissue likely differ from TCR repertoires in blood.

To note about this clone: The specificity of this receptor is unknown. At one end the junction does not follow the germline gene, possibly because of a read error.

The donors were healthy, HIV-negative adults who had no recently reported acute infections or vaccinations. All donors were Caucasian adults living in Nashville, Tennessee, USA. CD4+ T cells were enriched by magnetic negative selection; naive cells were then positively selected on CD45RA, and the negative fraction formed the memory subset. Blood was collected by leukapheresis, and PBMCs were isolated by Ficoll-Histopaque density gradient centrifugation and then cryopreserved in liquid nitrogen vapor phase. Analytical flow cytometry was used to check the purity and quantity of every magnetically sorted T cell population. Each sorted fraction had its genomic DNA isolated and then quantified by UV absorbance on a Nanodrop 2000c. TCR CDR3 regions were amplified from genomic DNA by multiplex PCR using the deep immunoSEQ assay. Extracted genomic DNA from each cell subset was distributed evenly across all wells of several immunoSEQ 96-well plates, and each plate was treated as a replicate. For sorted subsets, 150 to 250 ng of genomic DNA, equivalent to 30,000 or so T cell genomes, went into each replicate PCR. The purified libraries were quantified using a Qubit 3.0 fluorometer, sized with a Bioanalyzer 2100, and then quantified again using the KAPA Library Quantification kit. Every immunoSEQ 96-well plate was sequenced on a dedicated single-read 150-cycle Illumina NextSeq 550 flow cell. In the original analysis: Because the immunoSEQ output included only junctional sequences and no quality scores, the filtering could not be the same as the filtering used for full-length reads. To assign V/J genes and CDR3, sequences were annotated using PyIR, a Python wrapper for IgBLAST v1.9, with IMGT germline references. Any read was removed if the V/J assignment was weak (E-value above 1e-6), the CDR3 was missing, or the read contained stop codons, out-of-frame junctions, or ambiguous translated residues. V3J clonotypes were defined as sequences sharing an identical inferred V gene, J gene, and CDR3 amino acid sequence. Percentage overlap between repertoires was calculated by dividing the number of shared unique clonotypes by the size of the smaller repertoire. Repertoire richness was assessed with RTK rarefaction, the Chao1 estimator, and Recon v2.1 estimates of unobserved clonotypes. For all TCRbeta clonotypes obtained by the gDNA method from four donors, generation probabilities were computed with OLGA. Entries here come from immuneACCESS through TCRdb and include only in-frame sequences with V and J called. Some clones fail to appear in such tables; in the studies checked, an unresolved V gene covers under half of the shortfall, and the cause of the remainder is unknown. The D gene and trimming were derived from the DNA, and the V and J assignments and clone size from that table. This sample gives roughly 1,000,000 clones in total; 78% of them show up just once. 0.55% to 0.7% of the sample is held by the ten biggest clonotypes.

The germline V gene (reference sequence) supplies CDR1 SEHNR and CDR2 FQNEAQ. From cysteine to phenylalanine, the CDR3 is 13 amino acids long. The CDR3 DNA has 39 bases and is translated from base 1. The sample consisted of memory CD4+ T cells from PBMCs. The intended sense of this specimen's cell subset or site label: CD45RA-negative fraction. The sequence links TRBV7-9 to TRBJ1-2; TRBD1 is perhaps the D gene, given 5 matching bases. This clonotype originated in a man younger than 30 in good health. Some clones in this sample may be carry-over from other donors' samples. The DNA reads as follows: TGTGCCGGCAGACAGATTCCTAACTATGGCTACACCTTC. Translated, this is CAGRQIPNYGYTF.